This TCR beta chain was sequenced during a study of identical twins. This clonotype was detected many times. The cDNA had a unique molecular identifier and a template-switch universal primer site. MiXCR was run by TCRdb on the 5' RACE reads, yielding one entry per CDR3 protein. Counted here are fewer than 250,000 distinct CDR3 sequences, 6.5% to 9% occurring once; the ten biggest clones make up around 5%. V gave up 6 bases and J gave up 2 bases, with 16 bases separating them. This CDR3 has 15 residues. The germline gives CDR1 MNHNS, CDR2 SASEGT. These records were also assigned to another study, of yellow fever vaccine responses in identical twins.

This receptor was identified in a woman between 18 and 30 years old in good health. Sequences were obtained from CD8+ T cells sorted from blood. The chain is built from TRBV6-1 and TRBJ1-2; TRBD1 is a possible D gene (5 bases). The chain's CDR3 is CASSEGTGRNYGYTF. The CDR3 coding sequence is TGTGCCAGCAGCGAGGGGACGGGGAGGAACTATGGCTACACCTTC.